This T cell receptor (beta chain) was captured in a study of cytomegalovirus exposure and HLA in healthy donors. Findings and limits, study-wide: As a later analysis showed, a missense DCLRE1C variant was linked to trimming of TCR beta V- and J-genes. A later analysis found TCR association rates differed by HLA locus, highest for DRB1 and lowest for HLA-C.

The germline CDR1 and CDR2 sequences are SGHRS and YFSETQ. Trimming removed 5 bases from V and 3 bases from J; junction bases left unmatched: 5. The length of the CDR3 is 15 residues. A remark on this clone: Its antigen is currently unknown.

PCR was performed using 60 Vbeta and 13 Jbeta primers. Sequenced by immunoSEQ multiplex PCR; TCRdb stores in-frame clones only, minus some. The table records over 100,000 clones, about 72% of them present only once. What was sequenced was PBMCs. The chain employs TRBV5-1 and TRBJ2-2; 9 bases are shared with TRBD2. The receptor was isolated from a female donor in good health and CMV-seronegative. CDR3 in DNA: TGCGCCAGCAGGCGACTAGCGGCGGACACCGGGGAGCTGTTTTTT. Protein: CASRRLAADTGELFF.